These 5 T cell receptor beta chains were all obtained from the same sample, sequenced in a study of cytomegalovirus exposure and HLA in healthy donors. 60 Vbeta and 13 Jbeta primers were used in PCR. Here immunoSEQ multiplex PCR was the method, and the copy in TCRdb shows in-frame clones only, minus some. The data hold 150,000 to 170,000 clones, with 65% to 85% observed a single time. The sequenced material came from PBMCs. The receptors originated from a man between 18 and 35 years old in good health and CMV-seronegative.

This clone was seen a handful of times. The rearrangement uses TRBV7-9 and TRBJ1-2; 7 bases map to TRBD1. Germline loops: CDR1 SEHNR, CDR2 FQNEAQ (reference sequence). The CDR3 loop spans 13 amino acids. With 6 bases clipped from V and 5 bases from J, the junction kept 6 bases outside the gene matches. The CDR3 spells CASRGDSLYGYTF. DNA of the CDR3: TGTGCCAGCAGGGGGGACAGTCTTTATGGCTACACCTTC.

The rearrangement links TRBV5-4 to TRBJ1-1, with D unresolved. Germline V lookup: CDR1 SGHNT, CDR2 YYREEE (reference sequence). The V gene lost 0 bases and the J gene lost 0 bases, with 3 bases spanning the gap. This CDR3 is built from 13 residues. The CDR3 loop is CASSLVMNTEAFF. The DNA for the CDR3 is TGTGCCAGCAGCTTGGTCATGAACACTGAAGCTTTCTTT.

The rearrangement joins TRBV6-5 to TRBJ1-5, with D possibly matching TRBD1 (6 bases). The CDR3 loop spans 15 amino acids. CDR1 MNHEY and CDR2 SVGAGI come from the germline V gene. Trimming pared 6 bases from V and 2 bases from J, leaving 14 bases between. The CDR3, as DNA: TGTGCCAGCAGCAGCGGACAGACGGGCAATCAGCCCCAGCATTTT. Its protein product is CASSSGQTGNQPQHF.

This chain connects TRBV27 to TRBJ2-5; D is uncertain. This CDR3 spans 13 amino acids. V was pared by 3 bases and J by 5 bases, with 10 bases between. CDR1 is MNHEY and CDR2 is SMNVEV in the germline V gene (reference sequence). CDR3 in DNA: TGTGCCAGCAGTTTCTCCGCGTGGGAGACCCAGTACTTC. It encodes CASSFSAWETQYF.

A few counts support this clone. CDR3 DNA sequence: TGTGCCTGGAGTGTACAGGGGGGCGCCGGAAAACTGTTTTTT. Protein: CAWSVQGGAGKLFF. V usage is TRBV30 and J usage is TRBJ1-4, with TRBD1 matching 8 bases. Germline V lookup: CDR1 GTSNPN, CDR2 SVGIG (reference sequence). J lost 10 bases, V lost 0 bases, and 7 bases had no gene match. CDR3 length equals 14 residues.